Each of the 2 T cell receptor beta chains below was sequenced from the same sample in a study of blood T cell repertoires in COVID-19. Some clones are missing from TCRdb's copy, which holds only in-frame ones; the method was immunoSEQ multiplex PCR. The sample holds roughly 93,000 clones; roughly 80% are singletons and the top ten take about 11%. Material: peripheral blood. All receptors derive from an elderly woman with acute or convalescent COVID-19.

The rearrangement uses TRBV2 and TRBJ1-2, with D possibly matching TRBD1 (6 bases). Trimming pared 6 bases from V and 8 bases from J, leaving 13 bases between. Germline lookup yields CDR1 SNHLY and CDR2 FYNNEI. The CDR3 is 12 residues long. CDR3 nucleotides: TGTGCCAGCAGCGAAACAGGGAGCGGCTACACCTTC. Translated: CASSETGSGYTF. The full variable domain, completed using reference TRBV2 and TRBJ1-2, is EPEVTQTPSHQVTQMGQEVILRCVPISNHLYFYWYRQILGQKVEFLVSFYNNEISEKSEIFDDQFSVERPDGSNFTLKIRSTKLEDSAMYFCASSETGSGYTFGSGTRLTVV.

This clone was picked up a small number of times. J is TRBJ1-1 and V is TRBV28; no clear D gene. V was pared by 1 base and J by 5 bases, with 14 bases between. The germline V gene has CDR1 MDHEN and CDR2 SYDVKM. The CDR3 spans 15 residues. The CDR3 DNA is TGTGCCAGCAGTTTATATGGGAGCGTGAGAACTGAAGCTTTCTTT. Protein sequence: CASSLYGSVRTEAFF.